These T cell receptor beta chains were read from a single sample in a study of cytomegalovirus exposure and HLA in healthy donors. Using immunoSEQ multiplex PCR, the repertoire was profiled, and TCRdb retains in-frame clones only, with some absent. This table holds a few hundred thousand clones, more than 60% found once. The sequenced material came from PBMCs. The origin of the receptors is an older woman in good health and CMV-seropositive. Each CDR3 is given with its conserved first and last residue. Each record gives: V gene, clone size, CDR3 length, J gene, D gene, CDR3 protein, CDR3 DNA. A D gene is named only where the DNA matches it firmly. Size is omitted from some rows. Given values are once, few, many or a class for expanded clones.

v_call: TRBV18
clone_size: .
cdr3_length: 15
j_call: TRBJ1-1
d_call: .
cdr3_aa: CASSQGIIMNTEAFF
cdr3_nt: TGTGCCAGCTCTCAGGGGATTATAATGAACACTGAAGCTTTCTTT

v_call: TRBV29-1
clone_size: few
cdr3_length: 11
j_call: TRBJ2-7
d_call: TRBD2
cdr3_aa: CSVAGLAHQYF
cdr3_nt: TGCAGCGTGGCCGGACTAGCCCACCAGTACTTC

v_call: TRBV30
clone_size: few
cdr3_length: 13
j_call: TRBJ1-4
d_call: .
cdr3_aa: CAWATVGGEKLFF
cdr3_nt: TGTGCCTGGGCCACAGTGGGGGGAGAAAAACTGTTTTTT

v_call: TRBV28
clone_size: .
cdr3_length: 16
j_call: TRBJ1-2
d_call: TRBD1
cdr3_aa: CASSLLGGQGNYGYTF
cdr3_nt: TGTGCCAGCAGTCTGCTTGGGGGACAGGGGAACTATGGCTACACCTTC

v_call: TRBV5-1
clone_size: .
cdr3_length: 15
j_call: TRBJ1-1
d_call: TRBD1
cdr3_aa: CASSWDSPRNTEAFF
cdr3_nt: TGCGCCAGCAGCTGGGACAGCCCAAGGAACACTGAAGCTTTCTTT

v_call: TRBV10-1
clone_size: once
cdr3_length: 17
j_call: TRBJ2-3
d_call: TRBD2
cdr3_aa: CASSESRGAGEINTQYF
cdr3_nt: TGCGCCAGCAGTGAGTCGAGGGGAGCGGGAGAAATAAATACGCAGTATTTT

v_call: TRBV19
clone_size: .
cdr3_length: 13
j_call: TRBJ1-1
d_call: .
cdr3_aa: CASSIGGKTEAFF
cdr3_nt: TGTGCCAGTAGTATTGGGGGGAAGACTGAAGCTTTCTTT

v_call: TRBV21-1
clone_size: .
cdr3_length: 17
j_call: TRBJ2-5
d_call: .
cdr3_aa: CASSWGLAGGPGGTQYF
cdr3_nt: TGTGCCAGCAGTTGGGGACTAGCGGGAGGGCCGGGAGGGACCCAGTACTTC

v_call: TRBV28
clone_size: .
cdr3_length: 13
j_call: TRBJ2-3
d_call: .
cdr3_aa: CASRPQGTDTQYF
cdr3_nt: TGTGCCAGCAGACCTCAGGGAACAGATACGCAGTATTTT

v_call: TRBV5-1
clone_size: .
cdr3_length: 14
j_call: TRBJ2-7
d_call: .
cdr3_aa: CASRGTPTSYEQYF
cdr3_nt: TGCGCCAGCAGGGGGACTCCGACCTCCTACGAGCAGTACTTC

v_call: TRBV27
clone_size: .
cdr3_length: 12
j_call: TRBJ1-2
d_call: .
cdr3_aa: CASSFAGNGYTF
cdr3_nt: TGTGCCAGCAGTTTTGCCGGGAATGGCTACACCTTC

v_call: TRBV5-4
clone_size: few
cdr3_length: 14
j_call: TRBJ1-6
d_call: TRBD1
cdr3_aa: CASSWDRVNSPLHF
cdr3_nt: TGTGCCAGCAGCTGGGACAGGGTTAATTCACCCCTCCACTTT

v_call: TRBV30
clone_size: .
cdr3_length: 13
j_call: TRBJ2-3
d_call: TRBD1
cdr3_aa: CAWSKQGPDTQYF
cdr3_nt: TGTGCCTGGAGTAAACAGGGGCCAGATACGCAGTATTTT

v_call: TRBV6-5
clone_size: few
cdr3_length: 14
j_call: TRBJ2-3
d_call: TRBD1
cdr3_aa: CASRVGTAADTQYF
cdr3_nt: TGTGCCAGCAGGGTCGGGACAGCGGCAGATACGCAGTATTTT

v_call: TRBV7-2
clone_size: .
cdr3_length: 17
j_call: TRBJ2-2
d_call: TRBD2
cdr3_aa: CASSLVSGGAETGELFF
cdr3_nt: TGTGCCAGCAGCTTAGTATCGGGGGGGGCCGAAACCGGGGAGCTGTTTTTT

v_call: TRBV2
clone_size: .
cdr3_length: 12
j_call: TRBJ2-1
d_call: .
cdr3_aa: CASGQSYNEQFF
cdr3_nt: TGTGCCAGCGGACAGTCCTACAATGAGCAGTTCTTC

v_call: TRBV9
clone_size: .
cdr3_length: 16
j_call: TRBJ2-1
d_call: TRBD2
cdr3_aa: CASSGSGSGTYNEQFF
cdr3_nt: TGTGCCAGCAGCGGATCAGGGAGCGGGACCTACAATGAGCAGTTCTTC

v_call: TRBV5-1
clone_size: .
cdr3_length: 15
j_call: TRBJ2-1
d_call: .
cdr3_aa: CASSLVAASYNEQFF
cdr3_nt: TGCGCCAGCAGCTTGGTAGCAGCCTCCTACAATGAGCAGTTCTTC

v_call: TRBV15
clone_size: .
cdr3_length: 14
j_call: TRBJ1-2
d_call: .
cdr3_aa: CATSRGGEGYGYTF
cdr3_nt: TGTGCCACCAGCAGGGGAGGGGAGGGCTATGGCTACACCTTC

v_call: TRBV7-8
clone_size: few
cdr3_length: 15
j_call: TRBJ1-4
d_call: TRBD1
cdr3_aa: CASSPRQGSGEKLFF
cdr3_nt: TGTGCCAGCAGCCCCAGACAGGGATCAGGAGAAAAACTGTTTTTT

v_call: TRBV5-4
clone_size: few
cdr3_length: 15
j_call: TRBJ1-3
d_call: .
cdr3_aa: CASSLTGLDGNTIYF
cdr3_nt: TGTGCCAGCAGCTTGACAGGGCTGGACGGAAACACCATATATTTT

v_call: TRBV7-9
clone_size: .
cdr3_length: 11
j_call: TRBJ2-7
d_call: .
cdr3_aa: CSSSLYYEQYF
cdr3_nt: TGTTCCAGCAGCTTATATTACGAGCAGTACTTC

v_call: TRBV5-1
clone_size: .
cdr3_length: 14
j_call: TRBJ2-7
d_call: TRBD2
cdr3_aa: CASSLGVAGYEQYF
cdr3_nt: TGCGCCAGCAGCTTGGGGGTAGCGGGCTACGAGCAGTACTTC

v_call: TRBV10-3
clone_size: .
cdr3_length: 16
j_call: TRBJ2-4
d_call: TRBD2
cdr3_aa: CAISSSGERTKNIQYF
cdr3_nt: TGTGCCATCAGCTCTAGCGGGGAGAGGACCAAAAACATTCAGTACTTC

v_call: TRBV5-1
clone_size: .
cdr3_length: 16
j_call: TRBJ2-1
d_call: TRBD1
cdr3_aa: CASSLAFGQGGNEQFF
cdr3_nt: TGCGCCAGCAGCTTGGCCTTCGGACAGGGGGGCAATGAGCAGTTCTTC

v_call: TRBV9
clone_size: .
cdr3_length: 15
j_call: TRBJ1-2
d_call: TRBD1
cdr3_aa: CASSPPQGAFVGYTF
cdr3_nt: TGTGCCAGCAGCCCCCCACAGGGGGCGTTCGTCGGCTACACCTTC

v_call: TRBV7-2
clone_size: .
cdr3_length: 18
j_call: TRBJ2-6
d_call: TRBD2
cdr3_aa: CASSLELAGATGANVLTF
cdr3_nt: TGTGCCAGCAGCTTAGAACTAGCGGGGGCCACTGGGGCCAACGTCCTGACTTTC

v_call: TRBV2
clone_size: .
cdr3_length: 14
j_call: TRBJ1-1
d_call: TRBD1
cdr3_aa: CASSPGQRNTEAFF
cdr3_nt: TGTGCCAGCAGTCCGGGACAGCGAAACACTGAAGCTTTCTTT

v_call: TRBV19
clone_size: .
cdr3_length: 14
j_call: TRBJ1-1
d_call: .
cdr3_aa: CASSIFDMNTEAFF
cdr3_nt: TGTGCCAGTAGTATATTTGACATGAACACTGAAGCTTTCTTT

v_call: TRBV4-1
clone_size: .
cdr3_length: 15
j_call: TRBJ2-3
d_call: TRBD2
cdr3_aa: CASSPTGTITDTQYF
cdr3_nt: TGCGCCAGCAGCCCTACCGGGACTATCACAGATACGCAGTATTTT

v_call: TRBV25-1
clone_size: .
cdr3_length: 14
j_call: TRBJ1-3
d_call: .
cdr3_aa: CASSRTPGGNTIYF
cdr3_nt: TGTGCCAGCAGTCGGACTCCGGGTGGAAACACCATATATTTT

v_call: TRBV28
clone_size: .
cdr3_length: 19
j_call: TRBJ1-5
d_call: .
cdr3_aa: CASSFPAGTLAYSNQPQHF
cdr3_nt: TGTGCCAGCAGTTTTCCAGCCGGCACGCTAGCTTATAGCAATCAGCCCCAGCATTTT

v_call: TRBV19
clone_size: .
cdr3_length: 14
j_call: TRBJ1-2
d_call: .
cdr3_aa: CASSSGRGDYGYTF
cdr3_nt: TGTGCCAGTAGTTCAGGACGGGGGGACTATGGCTACACCTTC

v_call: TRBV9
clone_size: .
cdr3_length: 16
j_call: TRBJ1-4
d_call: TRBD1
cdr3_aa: CASSPRLGTGDEKLFF
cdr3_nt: TGTGCCAGCAGCCCCCGACTGGGGACAGGGGATGAAAAACTGTTTTTT

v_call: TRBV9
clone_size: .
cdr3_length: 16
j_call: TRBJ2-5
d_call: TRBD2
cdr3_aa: CASSVTGGLAAETQYF
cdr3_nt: TGTGCCAGCAGCGTAACGGGGGGACTAGCCGCGGAGACCCAGTACTTC

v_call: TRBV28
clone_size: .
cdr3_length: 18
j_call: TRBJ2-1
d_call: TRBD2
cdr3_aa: CASRSGGTSGTRANEQFF
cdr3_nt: TGTGCCAGCAGGTCAGGGGGGACTAGCGGGACCCGAGCCAATGAGCAGTTCTTC

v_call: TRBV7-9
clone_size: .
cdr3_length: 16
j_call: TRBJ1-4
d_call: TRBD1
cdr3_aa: CSSSLVTRGLGEKLFF
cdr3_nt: TGTTCCAGCAGCTTAGTTACCAGGGGGCTCGGAGAAAAACTGTTTTTT

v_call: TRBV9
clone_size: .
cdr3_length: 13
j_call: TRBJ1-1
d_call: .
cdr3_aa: CASSVGLMGEAFF
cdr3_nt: TGTGCCAGCAGCGTAGGACTGATGGGTGAAGCTTTCTTT